Described below is a single T cell receptor beta chain sequence and its context. The sample is drawn from a study of blood T cell repertoires in COVID-19. Study summary: COVID-19 samples collected from the United States, Italy and Spain covered acute and convalescent phases. T cells, B-cell-depleted T cells, or PBMCs supplied cDNA or gDNA.

Trimming cost V 4 bases and J 7 bases, with 7 bases left between them. The CDR3 extends over 11 amino acids. Germline CDR1 and CDR2: SEHNR and FQNEAQ (reference sequence). Study processing details: Nucleated cell counts were estimated from reference gene primer amplification. Profiling relied on immunoSEQ multiplex PCR, and the TCRdb table lists in-frame clones only, not all of them. That table supplies the V and J calls and clone size; D and trimming were determined from the DNA. The sample holds around 270,000 clones, more than 75% seen once. The origin of this receptor is a middle-aged man who had recovered from COVID-19. Sample: peripheral blood. The chain joins TRBV7-9 to TRBJ1-1; D perhaps matches TRBD1 (5 bases). The CDR3 nucleotides read TGTGCCAGCAGCTCGGGGGGTGAAGCTTTCTTT. Translated: CASSSGGEAFF.